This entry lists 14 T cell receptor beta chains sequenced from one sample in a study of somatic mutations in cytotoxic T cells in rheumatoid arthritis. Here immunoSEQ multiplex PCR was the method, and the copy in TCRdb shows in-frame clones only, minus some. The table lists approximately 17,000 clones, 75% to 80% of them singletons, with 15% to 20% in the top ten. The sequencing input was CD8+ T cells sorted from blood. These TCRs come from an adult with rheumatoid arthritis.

In nucleotides, the CDR3 is TGTGCCAGCAGTTTATCGACTAGCGGGGGGGCTTTTTGGAATGAGCAGTTCTTC. It encodes CASSLSTSGGAFWNEQFF. The chain recombines TRBV28 with TRBJ2-1; 14 positions match TRBD2. Germline-derived CDR1 and CDR2 are MDHEN and SYDVKM. This CDR3 is 18 amino acids long. J was trimmed by 7 bases and V by 1 base; bases with no gene match: 9. The full variable domain, its missing parts supplied by reference TRBV28 and TRBJ2-1, is DVKVTQSSRYLVKRTGEKVFLECVQDMDHENMFWYRQDPGLGLRLIYFSYDVKMKEKGDIPEGYSVSREKKERFSLILESASTNQTSMYLCASSLSTSGGAFWNEQFFGPGTRLTVL.

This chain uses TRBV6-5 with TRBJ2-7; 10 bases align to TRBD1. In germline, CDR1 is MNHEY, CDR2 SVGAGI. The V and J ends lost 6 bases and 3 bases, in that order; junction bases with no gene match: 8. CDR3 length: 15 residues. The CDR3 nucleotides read TGTGCCAGCAGCAGTGGGACAGGGGTAATCTACGAGCAGTACTTC. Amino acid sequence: CASSSGTGVIYEQYF.

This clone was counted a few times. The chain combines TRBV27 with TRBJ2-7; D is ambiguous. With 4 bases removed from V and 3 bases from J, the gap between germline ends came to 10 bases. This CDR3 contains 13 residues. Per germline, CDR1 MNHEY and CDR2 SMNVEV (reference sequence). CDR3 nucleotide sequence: TGTGCCAGCAGTTCCCAGGTGGGCTACGAGCAGTACTTC. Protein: CASSSQVGYEQYF.

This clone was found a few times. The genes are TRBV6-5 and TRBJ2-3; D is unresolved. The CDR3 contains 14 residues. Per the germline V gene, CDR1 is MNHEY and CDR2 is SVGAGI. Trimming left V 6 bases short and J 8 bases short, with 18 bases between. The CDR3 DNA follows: TGTGCCAGCAGCCCCGGGCCCGATTGGGGTACGCAGTATTTT. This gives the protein CASSPGPDWGTQYF.

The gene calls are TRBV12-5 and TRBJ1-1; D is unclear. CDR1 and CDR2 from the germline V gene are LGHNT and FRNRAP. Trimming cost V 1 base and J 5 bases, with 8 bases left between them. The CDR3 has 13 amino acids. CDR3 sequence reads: CASGLALGTEAFF. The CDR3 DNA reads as TGTGCTAGTGGTTTGGCCTTAGGGACTGAAGCTTTCTTT.

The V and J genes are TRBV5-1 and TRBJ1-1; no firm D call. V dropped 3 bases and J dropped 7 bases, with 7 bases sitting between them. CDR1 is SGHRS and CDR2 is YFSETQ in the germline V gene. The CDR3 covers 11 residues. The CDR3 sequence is CASSSSSEAFF. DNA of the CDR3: TGCGCCAGCAGCTCCTCGAGTGAAGCTTTCTTT. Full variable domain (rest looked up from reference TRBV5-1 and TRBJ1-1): KAGVTQTPRYLIKTRGQQVTLSCSPISGHRSVSWYQQTPGQGLQFLFEYFSETQRNKGNFPGRFSGRQFSNSRSEMNVSTLELGDSALYLCASSSSSEAFFGQGTRLTVV.

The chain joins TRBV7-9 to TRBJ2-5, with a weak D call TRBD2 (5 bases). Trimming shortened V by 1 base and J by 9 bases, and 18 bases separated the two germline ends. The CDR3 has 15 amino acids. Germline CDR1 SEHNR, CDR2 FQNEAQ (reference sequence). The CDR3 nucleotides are TGTGCCAGCAGCTTAGGGTTCGGGCCGGAGGAGGCCCAGTACTTC. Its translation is CASSLGFGPEEAQYF.

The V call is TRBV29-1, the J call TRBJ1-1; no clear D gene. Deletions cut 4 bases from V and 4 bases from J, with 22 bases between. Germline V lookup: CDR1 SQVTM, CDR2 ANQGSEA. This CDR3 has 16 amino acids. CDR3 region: CSVVRAGMAFSTEAFF. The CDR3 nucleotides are TGCAGCGTTGTCCGAGCGGGAATGGCCTTTAGCACTGAAGCTTTCTTT.

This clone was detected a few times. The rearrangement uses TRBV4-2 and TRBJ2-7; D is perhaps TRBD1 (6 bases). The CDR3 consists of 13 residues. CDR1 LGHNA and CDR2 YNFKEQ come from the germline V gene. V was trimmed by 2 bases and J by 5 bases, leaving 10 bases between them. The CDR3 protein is CASSQTKGDEQYF. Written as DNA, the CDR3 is TGTGCCAGCAGCCAAACAAAGGGGGACGAGCAGTACTTC.

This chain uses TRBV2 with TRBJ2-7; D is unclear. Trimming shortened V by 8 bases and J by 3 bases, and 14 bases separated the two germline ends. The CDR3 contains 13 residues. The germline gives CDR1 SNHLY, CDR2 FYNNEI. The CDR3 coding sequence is TGTGCCAGCTGCCTAGGGATGATCTACGAGCAGTACTTC. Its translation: CASCLGMIYEQYF.

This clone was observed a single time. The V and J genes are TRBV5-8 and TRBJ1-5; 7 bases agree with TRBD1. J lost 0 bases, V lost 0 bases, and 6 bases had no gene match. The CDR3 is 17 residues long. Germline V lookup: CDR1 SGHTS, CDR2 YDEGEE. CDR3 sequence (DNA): TGTGCCAGCAGCTTGGTAAGGGACAGAAATAGCAATCAGCCCCAGCATTTT. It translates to CASSLVRDRNSNQPQHF.

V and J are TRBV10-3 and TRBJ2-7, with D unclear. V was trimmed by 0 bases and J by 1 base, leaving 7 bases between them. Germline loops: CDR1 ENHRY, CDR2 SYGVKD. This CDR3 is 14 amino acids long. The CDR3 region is CAISESIVSYEQYF. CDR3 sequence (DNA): TGTGCCATCAGTGAGTCGATCGTTTCCTACGAGCAGTACTTC.

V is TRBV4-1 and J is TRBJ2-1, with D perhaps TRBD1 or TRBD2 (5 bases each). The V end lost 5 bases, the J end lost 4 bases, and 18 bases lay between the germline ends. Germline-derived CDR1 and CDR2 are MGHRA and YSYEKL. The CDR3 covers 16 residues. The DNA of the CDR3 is TGCGCCAGCAGCGAAGGGGAGCAGCCCTTTTACAATGAGCAGTTCTTC. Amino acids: CASSEGEQPFYNEQFF.

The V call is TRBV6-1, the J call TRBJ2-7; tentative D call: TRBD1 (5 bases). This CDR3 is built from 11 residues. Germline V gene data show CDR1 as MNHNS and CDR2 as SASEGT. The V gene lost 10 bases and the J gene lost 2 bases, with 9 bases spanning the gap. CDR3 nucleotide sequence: TGTGCCATGGGGCAGGCCTACGAGCAGTACTTC. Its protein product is CAMGQAYEQYF.